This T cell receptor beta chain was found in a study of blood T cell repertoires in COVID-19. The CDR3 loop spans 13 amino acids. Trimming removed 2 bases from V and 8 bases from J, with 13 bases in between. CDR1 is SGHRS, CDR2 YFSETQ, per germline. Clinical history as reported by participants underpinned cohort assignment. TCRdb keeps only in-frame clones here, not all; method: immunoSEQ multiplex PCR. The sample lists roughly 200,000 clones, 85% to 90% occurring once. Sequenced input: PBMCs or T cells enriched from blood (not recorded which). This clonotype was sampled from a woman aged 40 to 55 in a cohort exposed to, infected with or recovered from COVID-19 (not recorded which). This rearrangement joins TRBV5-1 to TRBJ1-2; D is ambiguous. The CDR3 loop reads CASSFIPGEGYTF. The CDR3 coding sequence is TGCGCCAGCAGCTTTATTCCGGGTGAGGGCTACACCTTC.